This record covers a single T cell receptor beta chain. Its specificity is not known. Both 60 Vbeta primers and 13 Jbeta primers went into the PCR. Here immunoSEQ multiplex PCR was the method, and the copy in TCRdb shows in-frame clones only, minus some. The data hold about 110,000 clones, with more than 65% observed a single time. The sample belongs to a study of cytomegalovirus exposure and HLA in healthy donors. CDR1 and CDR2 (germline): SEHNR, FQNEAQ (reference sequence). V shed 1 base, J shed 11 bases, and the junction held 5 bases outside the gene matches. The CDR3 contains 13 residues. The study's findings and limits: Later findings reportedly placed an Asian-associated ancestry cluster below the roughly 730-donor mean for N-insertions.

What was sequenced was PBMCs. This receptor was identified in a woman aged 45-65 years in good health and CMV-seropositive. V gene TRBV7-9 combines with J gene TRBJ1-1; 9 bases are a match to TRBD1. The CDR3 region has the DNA TGTGCCAGCAGCTTAGTAGGACAGGGGCTTGCTTTCTTT. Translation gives CASSLVGQGLAFF.